One sample yielded the 24 T cell receptor beta chains listed below, sequenced in a study of shared clonotypes between healthy human individuals. Naive CD8 cells, CD45RO-negative and positively selected for CCR7, excluded terminally differentiated effector memory CD45RA+ cells. Sequencing was performed with immunoSEQ multiplex PCR; in TCRdb, only in-frame clones are kept and a portion is missing. The sample holds millions of clones, about 93% seen once. Input material: naive CD8+ T cells from PBMCs. The receptors here all came from a man between 18 and 29 years old in good health. Some clones in this sample may be carry-over from other donors' samples.

This rearrangement joins TRBV4-3 to TRBJ2-7; no clear D. Trimming took off 0 bases at V and 1 base at J, with 7 bases between the two ends. Per the germline V gene, CDR1 is LGHNA and CDR2 is YSLEER. CDR3 length: 14 residues. The DNA for the CDR3 is TGCGCCAGCAGCCAAGAGAGTCATTCCTACGAGCAGTACTTC. Its translation: CASSQESHSYEQYF.

V and J are TRBV27 and TRBJ2-7, with a tentative D call TRBD2 (6 bases). Germline loops: CDR1 MNHEY, CDR2 SMNVEV (reference sequence). The CDR3 extends over 15 amino acids. V lost 3 bases and J lost 2, with 14 bases in between. CDR3 sequence reads: CASSFQSGWAYEQYF. Here the CDR3 DNA reads TGTGCCAGCAGTTTTCAGAGCGGGTGGGCCTACGAGCAGTACTTC.

The V and J genes are TRBV9 and TRBJ1-2, with D possibly matching TRBD1 (5 bases). CDR1 and CDR2 (germline): SGDLS, YYNGEE. The CDR3 consists of 14 residues. The V gene lost 4 bases and the J gene lost 6 bases, with 16 bases spanning the gap. Here the CDR3 DNA reads TGTGCCAGCAGCCCACAGGACCGGCGCAATGGCTACACCTTC. It yields the protein CASSPQDRRNGYTF.

The chain has TRBV7-8 and TRBJ1-5; D gene uncertain. The CDR3 length is 14 residues. Trimming removed 0 bases at V and 0 bases at J, with 3 bases between. Per germline, CDR1 SGHVS and CDR2 FQNEAQ. DNA for the CDR3: TGTGCCAGCAGCTTAGCGGATAGCAATCAGCCCCAGCATTTT. This sequence encodes CASSLADSNQPQHF.

This clone has a single count. V and J are TRBV6-5 and TRBJ2-7; weak D call: TRBD2 (5 bases). Between the trimmed V and J ends, which lost 0 bases and 1 base, there was a span of 13 bases. The CDR3 loop spans 16 amino acids. The germline V gene encodes CDR1 MNHEY and CDR2 SVGAGI. The CDR3 region is CASSYSPRTGSYEQYF. The CDR3, as DNA: TGTGCCAGCAGTTACTCACCCAGGACGGGGTCCTACGAGCAGTACTTC.

The chain's CDR3 is CASSFLPPGSYNEQFF. CDR3 nucleotide sequence: TGTGCCAGCAGTTTCCTCCCCCCGGGGTCCTACAATGAGCAGTTCTTC. This rearrangement joins TRBV27 to TRBJ2-1; a weak D match, TRBD2 (5 bases). The germline gives CDR1 MNHEY, CDR2 SMNVEV (reference sequence). CDR3 length equals 16 residues. V gave up 3 bases and J gave up 1 base, with 13 bases separating them.

This clone was found a few times. This chain connects TRBV2 to TRBJ1-5; maybe TRBD1 (5 bases). The CDR3 is made up of 16 amino acids. Germline CDR1 and CDR2: SNHLY and FYNNEI. Deletions cut 6 bases from V and 6 bases from J, with 21 bases between. This CDR3 reads CASRRLPLLQGQPQHF. As DNA, the CDR3 is TGTGCCAGCAGGCGTCTCCCCCTACTCCAGGGTCAGCCCCAGCATTTT. The full variable domain, its missing parts supplied by reference TRBV2 and TRBJ1-5, is EPEVTQTPSHQVTQMGQEVILRCVPISNHLYFYWYRQILGQKVEFLVSFYNNEISEKSEIFDDQFSVERPDGSNFTLKIRSTKLEDSAMYFCASRRLPLLQGQPQHFGDGTRLSIL.

The chain carries TRBV27 and TRBJ2-1, with D tentatively TRBD1 (5 bases). Per germline, CDR1 MNHEY and CDR2 SMNVEV (reference sequence). V lost 2 bases to trimming and J lost 12 bases, with 11 bases between them. CDR3 size: 12 residues. The CDR3 here is CASSLQGSMQFF. The CDR3 coding sequence is TGTGCCAGCAGTTTACAGGGCTCTATGCAGTTCTTC.

This chain links TRBV19 with TRBJ1-5, with 7 bases matching TRBD1. The length of the CDR3 is 13 residues. The germline V gene encodes CDR1 LNHDA and CDR2 SQIVND (reference sequence). V was clipped by 7 bases and J by 7 bases; unmatched bases: 7. The CDR3 loop reads CASTPQGSQPQHF. In nucleotides, the CDR3 is TGTGCCAGTACCCCACAGGGGTCCCAGCCCCAGCATTTT.

In this sample, this clone turned up a few times. The V call is TRBV4-1, the J call TRBJ1-1; possibly TRBD1 for D (5 bases). Trimming stripped 3 bases from V and 4 bases from J, with 21 bases between. The CDR3 runs to 17 residues. Germline V gene lookup returns CDR1 MGHRA and CDR2 YSYEKL. In DNA, the CDR3 is TGCGCCAGCAGCCACGATGAGGGGAACGCTTTGGGCACTGAAGCTTTCTTT. This gives the protein CASSHDEGNALGTEAFF.

V usage is TRBV5-6 and J usage is TRBJ2-5; the D gene is possibly TRBD1 (5 bases). V dropped 6 bases and J dropped 3 bases, with 18 bases sitting between them. Germline CDR1 SGHDT, CDR2 YYEEEE. The CDR3 consists of 15 residues. The CDR3 DNA follows: TGTGCCAGCACCGGCTTAGGGGCGGAGAAAGAGACCCAGTACTTC. This sequence encodes CASTGLGAEKETQYF.

This clone was seen a single time. The V call is TRBV27, the J call TRBJ2-2, with D unresolved. This CDR3 has 13 amino acids. From germline, CDR1 is MNHEY and CDR2 SMNVEV (reference sequence). V lost 8 bases and J 8 bases, leaving 15 bases between the germline ends. In nucleotides, the CDR3 is TGTGCCAGCTCGAGCGCACGGTGGGGGGAGCTGTTTTTT. Translating gives CASSSARWGELFF.

For this clone: Other DNA sequences within the sample encode an identical CDR3. CDR3 sequence (DNA): TGTGCCAGCAGCTCTGGGCAGGGGGCTTACAATGAGCAGTTCTTC. Protein product: CASSSGQGAYNEQFF. The gene calls are TRBV7-8 and TRBJ2-1; 8 nucleotides align to TRBD1. The CDR3 is 15 amino acids. Germline-derived CDR1 and CDR2 are SGHVS and FQNEAQ. Trimming cost V 4 bases and J 4 bases; bases outside gene matches: 6.

CDR3 sequence: CASSFYLGRQYEQYF. The CDR3 nucleotides read TGCGCCAGCAGCTTTTATCTCGGCAGACAGTACGAGCAGTACTTC. This chain connects TRBV5-1 to TRBJ2-7, with D perhaps matching TRBD1 (5 bases). The germline gives CDR1 SGHRS, CDR2 YFSETQ. Trimming removed 2 bases at V and 4 bases at J, with 16 bases between. The CDR3 is made up of 15 amino acids.

The chain uses TRBV19 and TRBJ2-3, with 10 bases fitting TRBD2. The CDR3 extends over 13 amino acids. The V segment lost 9 bases and the J segment 1 base; nucleotides outside the gene matches: 1. Germline V CDR1 and CDR2: LNHDA, SQIVND (reference sequence). The CDR3, as DNA: TGTGCCAGCCTAGCGGGGGGCACAGATACGCAGTATTTT. Protein: CASLAGGTDTQYF.

The V call is TRBV10-3, the J call TRBJ2-3; tentative D call: TRBD2 (5 bases). Germline V gives CDR1 ENHRY, CDR2 SYGVKD. CDR3 length: 17 residues. The V end lost 2 bases, the J end lost 0 bases, and 15 bases lay between the germline ends. CDR3 coding DNA: TGTGCCATCAGTGAGCCTGGGATAAGCGGTAGCACAGATACGCAGTATTTT. It codes for CAISEPGISGSTDTQYF.

This clone appeared once. The gene calls are TRBV11-2 and TRBJ2-1; D is perhaps TRBD2 (6 bases). Germline CDR1 reads SGHAT; CDR2 reads FQNNGV. The CDR3 has 16 residues. Trimming took off 4 bases at V and 5 bases at J, with 18 bases between the two ends. The DNA of the CDR3 is TGTGCCAGCAGCTCCCATGTAGGCGGGATCCACAATGAGCAGTTCTTC. Encoded protein: CASSSHVGGIHNEQFF.

The rearrangement links TRBV29-1 to TRBJ2-1, with TRBD2 as a possible D gene (6 bases). V lost 1 base to trimming and J lost 2 bases, with 15 bases between them. The germline V gene encodes CDR1 SQVTM and CDR2 ANQGSEA. There are 16 residues in the CDR3. DNA for the CDR3: TGCAGCGTTGAAGGGCTAGCGACCGTCCCCTACAATGAGCAGTTCTTC. Its translation: CSVEGLATVPYNEQFF.

The chain combines TRBV19 with TRBJ2-2; no clear D. The CDR3 length is 13 residues. Per germline, CDR1 LNHDA and CDR2 SQIVND (reference sequence). The ends were cut back, 3 bases at V and 4 bases at J, with 6 bases in the middle. The CDR3 coding sequence is TGTGCCAGTAGTATTTTAAGCACCGGGGAGCTGTTTTTT. It is translated as CASSILSTGELFF.

The chain recombines TRBV19 with TRBJ1-1; D remains unclear. Germline values: CDR1 LNHDA, CDR2 SQIVND (reference sequence). The CDR3 is made up of 16 amino acids. Trimming left V 0 bases short and J 0 bases short, with 11 bases between. In nucleotides, the CDR3 is TGTGCCAGTAGTATAGATCTCGAGGGCCTGAACACTGAAGCTTTCTTT. It translates to CASSIDLEGLNTEAFF.

Worth noting for this clone: Other DNA sequences within the sample encode an identical CDR3. This chain uses TRBV4-1 with TRBJ1-1; no definite D call. The CDR3 runs 12 residues. Germline V gene data show CDR1 as MGHRA and CDR2 as YSYEKL. Trimming took off 1 base at V and 2 bases at J, with 2 bases between the two ends. CDR3 nucleotides: TGCGCCAGCAGCCAAGTTAACACTGAAGCTTTCTTT. Its protein product is CASSQVNTEAFF.

The rearrangement links TRBV11-3 to TRBJ2-7; TRBD1 aligns across 7 bases. The CDR3 runs 13 residues. Trimming took 5 bases from V and 4 from J; bases not matched to a gene: 5. CDR1 is SGHNT and CDR2 is YENEEA in the germline V gene. In nucleotides, the CDR3 is TGTGCCAGCAGCGCCCACAGGGGTTACGAGCAGTACTTC. Its translation: CASSAHRGYEQYF.

The CDR3 region has the DNA TGTGCCATCAGGGTAACCGGGACAGGGGAAAGGGAAAACTACGAGCAGTACTTC. Protein sequence: CAIRVTGTGERENYEQYF. The V call is TRBV10-3, the J call TRBJ2-7, with TRBD1 matching over 10 bases. Per the germline V gene, CDR1 is ENHRY and CDR2 is SYGVKD. The CDR3 is 18 amino acids. V trimming: 6 bases; J trimming: 3 bases; junction bases outside the gene matches: 17.

This rearrangement joins TRBV27 to TRBJ1-5, with D maybe TRBD1 (5 bases). Trimming shortened V by 2 bases and J by 4 bases, and 18 bases separated the two germline ends. CDR1 and CDR2 from the germline V gene are MNHEY and SMNVEV (reference sequence). The CDR3 length is 17 residues. CDR3 in DNA: TGTGCCAGCAGTTTAGGCCCTTGGCAGGGCCTGAATCAGCCCCAGCATTTT. As protein: CASSLGPWQGLNQPQHF.